This TCR beta chain was found in a study of cytotoxic CD8 clonotypes in ibrutinib-treated CLL. Across the study: Across samples, productive templates numbered roughly 230,000 and productive rearrangements reached approximately 100,000 on average. Study-level findings and limits: Clonality (at baseline) was higher than in age-matched healthy donors and tracked circulating CD8+ T-cell counts. Clonality increased at ibrutinib response and stayed stable in sustained remission. At progression, however, it fell back toward baseline. Treatment left the uncommon public clonotypes either contracted or stable in frequency.

Using immunoSEQ multiplex PCR, the repertoire was profiled, and TCRdb retains in-frame clones only, with some absent. The table shows 130,000 to 150,000 clones, with about 80% occurring only once. To note about this clone: Antigen: not known.

Germline V gene data show CDR1 as MNHEY and CDR2 as SMNVEV (reference sequence). The CDR3 runs 15 residues. Trimming removed 6 bases from V and 5 bases from J, with 19 bases in between. The V gene is TRBV27, the J gene TRBJ1-1; weak D call: TRBD1 (5 bases). The specimen comprised PBMCs, sampled after 12 months of ibrutinib treatment. The sequence was obtained from a human donor with chronic lymphocytic leukemia. DNA for the CDR3: TGTGCCAGCAGATCGTGGGACCAGGAGAGTACTGAAGCTTTCTTT. Amino acid sequence: CASRSWDQESTEAFF.